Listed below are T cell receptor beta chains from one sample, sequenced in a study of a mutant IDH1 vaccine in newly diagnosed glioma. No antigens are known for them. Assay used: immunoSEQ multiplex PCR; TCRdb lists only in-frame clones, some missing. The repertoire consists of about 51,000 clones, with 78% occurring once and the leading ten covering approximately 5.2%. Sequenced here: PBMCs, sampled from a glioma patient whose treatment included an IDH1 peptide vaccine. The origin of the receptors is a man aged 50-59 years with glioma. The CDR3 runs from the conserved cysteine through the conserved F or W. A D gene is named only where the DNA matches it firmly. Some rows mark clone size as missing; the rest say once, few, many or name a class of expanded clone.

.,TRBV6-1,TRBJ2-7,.,TGTGCCAGCAGTAGGCAGAGCTACGAGCAGTACTTC,CASSRQSYEQYF
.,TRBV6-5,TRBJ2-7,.,TGTGCCAGCAGTTCCGCAGGGGGAGGGTACGAGCAGTACTTC,CASSSAGGGYEQYF
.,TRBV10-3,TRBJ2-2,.,TGTGCCATCAGTGAGTCTGAATCGTGGGGGCACACCGGGGAGCTGTTTTTT,CAISESESWGHTGELFF
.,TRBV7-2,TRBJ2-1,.,TGTGCCAGCATCCTGAGCGGGCGCTGGGATGAGCAGTTCTTC,CASILSGRWDEQFF
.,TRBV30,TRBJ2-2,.,TGTGCCTGGAGGTTGAACACCGGGGAGCTGTTTTTT,CAWRLNTGELFF
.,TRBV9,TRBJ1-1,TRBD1,TGTGCCAGCAGCGGACCCAGGACAGGGATGACTGAAGCTTTCTTT,CASSGPRTGMTEAFF
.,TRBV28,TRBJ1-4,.,TGTGCCAGCAGTCTATCGGACAGTGAAAAACTGTTTTTT,CASSLSDSEKLFF
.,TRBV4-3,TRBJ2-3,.,TGCGCCAGCAGCCAAGATCCCGGCAGGGGAACAGATACGCAGTATTTT,CASSQDPGRGTDTQYF
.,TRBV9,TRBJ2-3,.,TGTGCCAGCAGCGTAGACACTAACACAGATACGCAGTATTTT,CASSVDTNTDTQYF
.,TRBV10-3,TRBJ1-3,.,TGTGCCGTGGCCGGAACAGATTTCTCTGGAAACACCATATATTTT,CAVAGTDFSGNTIYF
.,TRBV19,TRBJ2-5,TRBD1,TGTGCCACCGCGGACAGGGAGGTAAAAGAGACCCAGTACTTC,CATADREVKETQYF
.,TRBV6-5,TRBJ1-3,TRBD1,TGTGCCAGCAAGCACAACAGGGGCTCTGGAAACACCATATATTTT,CASKHNRGSGNTIYF
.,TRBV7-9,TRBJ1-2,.,TGTGCCAGCAGCCCCCTTTTAACAGGGATTGATGGCTACACCTTC,CASSPLLTGIDGYTF
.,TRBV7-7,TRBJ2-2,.,TGTGCTAGCAGCTTTGGACAATACACCGGGGAGCTGTTTTTT,CASSFGQYTGELFF
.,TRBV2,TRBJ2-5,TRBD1,TGTGCCAGCGCTAGGTTACAGGGGGCAGGGGAGACCCAGTACTTC,CASARLQGAGETQYF
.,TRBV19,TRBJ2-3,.,TGTGCCAGTAGTATCGGACCCTTTTCGGCGGGGAGGATGAGGGATACGCAGTATTTT,CASSIGPFSAGRMRDTQYF
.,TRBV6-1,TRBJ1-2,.,TGTGCCAGCGCCCGGGAGGGGGGCTATGGCTACACCTTC,CASAREGGYGYTF
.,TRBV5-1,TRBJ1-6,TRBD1,TGCGCCAGCAGCTCGGGACAGGGAGACTATAATTCACCCCTCCACTTT,CASSSGQGDYNSPLHF
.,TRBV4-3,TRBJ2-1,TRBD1,TGCGCCAGCAGCCTCGTCCCGGGACAGGGCTACAATGAGCAGTTCTTC,CASSLVPGQGYNEQFF
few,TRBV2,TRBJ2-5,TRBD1,TGTGCCAGCAGTGTCGGGACAGGGTATGTCGAGACCCAGTACTTC,CASSVGTGYVETQYF
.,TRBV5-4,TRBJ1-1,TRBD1,TGTGCCAGCAGCTTAGACAGGGGGGATACTGAAGCTTTCTTT,CASSLDRGDTEAFF
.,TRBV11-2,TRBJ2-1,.,TGTGCCAGCAGCTTATCAAGATCTCCTTACAATGAGCAGTTCTTC,CASSLSRSPYNEQFF
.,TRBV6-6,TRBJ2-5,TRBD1,TGTGCCAGTACCCGGACAGGGCGTGATCAGACCCAGTACTTC,CASTRTGRDQTQYF
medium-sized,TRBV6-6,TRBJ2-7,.,TGTGCCAGCAGTTGGGATCTGTCCTACGAGCAGTACTTC,CASSWDLSYEQYF
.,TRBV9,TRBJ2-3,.,TGTGCCAGCAGCTCCCGAGACAGGCTCTCTAGCACAGATACGCAGTATTTT,CASSSRDRLSSTDTQYF
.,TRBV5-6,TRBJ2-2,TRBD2,TGTGCCAGCAACTGGGGGGGAAAGGGGGAGCTGTTTTTT,CASNWGGKGELFF
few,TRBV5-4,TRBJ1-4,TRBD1,TGTGCCAGCCTAGACAGGGGTTCGGAAAAACTGTTTTTT,CASLDRGSEKLFF
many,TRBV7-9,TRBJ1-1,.,TGTGCCAGCAGCTTTGAGGGTAGGGTGAACACTGAAGCTTTCTTT,CASSFEGRVNTEAFF
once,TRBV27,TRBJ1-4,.,TGTGCCAGCAGTCTAGGGAGAAATGAAAAACTGTTTTTT,CASSLGRNEKLFF
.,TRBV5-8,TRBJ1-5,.,TGTGCCAGCACCCTCGGTAGAGGGTTTAGCAATCAGCCCCAGCATTTT,CASTLGRGFSNQPQHF
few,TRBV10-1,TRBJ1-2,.,TGCGCCACAAGGGCTGGCTACACCTTC,CATRAGYTF
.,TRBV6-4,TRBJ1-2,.,TGTGCCAGCAGTGACGAGGGATTGGGCTACACCTTC,CASSDEGLGYTF
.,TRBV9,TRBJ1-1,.,TGTGCCAGCAGCGTAGCGACTAAGGGTGAAGCTTTCTTT,CASSVATKGEAFF
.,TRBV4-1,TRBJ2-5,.,TGCGCCAGCAGCCAAGGTCCCAGGGGAGGTGAGACCCAGTACTTC,CASSQGPRGGETQYF
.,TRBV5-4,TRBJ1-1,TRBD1,TGTGCCAGCAGCCCGGGACAGGGTAGCGCTGAAGCTTTCTTT,CASSPGQGSAEAFF
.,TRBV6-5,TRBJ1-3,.,TGTGCCAGTGCGCAGGGGACGAGAAACACCATATATTTT,CASAQGTRNTIYF
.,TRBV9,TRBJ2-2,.,TGTGCCAGCAGCGTAGACAATCCCACCGGGGAGCTGTTTTTT,CASSVDNPTGELFF
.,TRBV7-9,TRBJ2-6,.,TGTGCCAGCAGCAAACAATCGTGGGTCCTGACTTTC,CASSKQSWVLTF
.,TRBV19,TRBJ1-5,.,TGTGCCAGTACCTTTTCAGGAGGGGGTCATCAGCCCCAGCATTTT,CASTFSGGGHQPQHF
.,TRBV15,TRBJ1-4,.,TGTGCCACCAGCAGAGATCATAGGGAAAAACTGTTTTTT,CATSRDHREKLFF
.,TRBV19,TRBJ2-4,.,TGTGCCAGTAGTATAGCCCTAGCCAAAAACATTCAGTACTTC,CASSIALAKNIQYF
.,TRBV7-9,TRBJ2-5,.,TGTGCCAGCAGCTCGGGGCACGGAAAACGCCAAGAGACCCAGTACTTC,CASSSGHGKRQETQYF
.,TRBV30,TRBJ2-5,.,TGTGCCTGGAGTGGCCTCGGAGAGACCCAGTACTTC,CAWSGLGETQYF
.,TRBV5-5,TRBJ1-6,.,TGTGCCAGCAGCTTCGGAGTAGAGACCTTATTCTCCTATAATTCACCCCTCCACTTT,CASSFGVETLFSYNSPLHF
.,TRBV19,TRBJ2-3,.,TGTGCCAGTAGTCCAGGGGGGGGGCTGAGCGATACGCAGTATTTT,CASSPGGGLSDTQYF
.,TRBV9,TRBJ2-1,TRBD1,TGTGCCAGCAGCGCCGGGACAGGGGGCGCCTGGGAGTTCTTC,CASSAGTGGAWEFF
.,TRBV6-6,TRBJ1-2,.,TGTGCCAGCAGTTACTCGAGCCAAACTAACTATGGCTACACCTTC,CASSYSSQTNYGYTF
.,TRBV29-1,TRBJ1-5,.,TGCAGCGCCCTGGAACAGCCTAATCAGCCCCAGCATTTT,CSALEQPNQPQHF
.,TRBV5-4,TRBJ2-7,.,TGTGCCAGCAGCTTGTTGGAGCTCTCCTACGAGCAGTACTTC,CASSLLELSYEQYF
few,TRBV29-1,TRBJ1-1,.,TGCAGCGTTAGGGACGGACTGGGAGCTTTCTTT,CSVRDGLGAFF
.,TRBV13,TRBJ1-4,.,TGTGCCAGCACCTACAGGGATAATGAAAAACTGTTTTTT,CASTYRDNEKLFF
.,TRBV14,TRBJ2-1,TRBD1,TGTGCCAGCAGCCAACTACAGGGGGCATACAATGAGCAGTTCTTC,CASSQLQGAYNEQFF
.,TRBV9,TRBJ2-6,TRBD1,TGTGCCAGCAGCGTAGTACAGGGGGCGGTAAACGTCCTGACTTTC,CASSVVQGAVNVLTF
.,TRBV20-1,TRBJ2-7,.,TGCAGTGCTAGCAGGGTCTACGAGCAGTACTTC,CSASRVYEQYF
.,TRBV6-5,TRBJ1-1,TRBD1,TGTGCCAGCAGTTACTCGGACAGGGCTGAAGCTTTCTTT,CASSYSDRAEAFF
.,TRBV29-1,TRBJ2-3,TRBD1,TGCAGCGTGGGCCGTGGGACAGATTTCACAGATACGCAGTATTTT,CSVGRGTDFTDTQYF
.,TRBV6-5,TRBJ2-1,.,TGTGCCAGCAGTCCTATAGGGGCGGACAATGAGCAGTTCTTC,CASSPIGADNEQFF